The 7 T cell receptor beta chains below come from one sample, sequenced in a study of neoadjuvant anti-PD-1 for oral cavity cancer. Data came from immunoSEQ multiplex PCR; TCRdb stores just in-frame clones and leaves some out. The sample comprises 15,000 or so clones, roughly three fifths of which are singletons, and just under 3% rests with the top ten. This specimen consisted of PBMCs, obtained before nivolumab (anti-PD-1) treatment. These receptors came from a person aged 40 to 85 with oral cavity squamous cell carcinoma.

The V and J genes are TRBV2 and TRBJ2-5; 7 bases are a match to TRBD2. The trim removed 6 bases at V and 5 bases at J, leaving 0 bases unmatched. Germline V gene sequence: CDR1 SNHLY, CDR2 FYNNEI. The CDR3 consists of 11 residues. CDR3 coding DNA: TGTGCCAGCAGGGGGGGGGAGACCCAGTACTTC. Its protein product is CASRGGETQYF.

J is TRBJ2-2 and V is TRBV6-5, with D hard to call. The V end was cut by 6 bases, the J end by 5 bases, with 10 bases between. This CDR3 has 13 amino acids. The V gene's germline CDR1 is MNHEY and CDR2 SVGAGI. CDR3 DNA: TGTGCCAGCAGATCCTCCGGGACCGGGGAGCTGTTTTTT. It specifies CASRSSGTGELFF.

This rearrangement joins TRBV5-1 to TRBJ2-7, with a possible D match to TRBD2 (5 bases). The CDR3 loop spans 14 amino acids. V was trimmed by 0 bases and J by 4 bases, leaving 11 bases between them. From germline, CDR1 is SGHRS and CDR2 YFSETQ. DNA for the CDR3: TGCGCCAGCAGCTTGGGCGACTACCCATACGAGCAGTACTTC. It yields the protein CASSLGDYPYEQYF. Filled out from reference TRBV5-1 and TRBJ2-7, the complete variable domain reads KAGVTQTPRYLIKTRGQQVTLSCSPISGHRSVSWYQQTPGQGLQFLFEYFSETQRNKGNFPGRFSGRQFSNSRSEMNVSTLELGDSALYLCASSLGDYPYEQYFGPGTRLTVT.

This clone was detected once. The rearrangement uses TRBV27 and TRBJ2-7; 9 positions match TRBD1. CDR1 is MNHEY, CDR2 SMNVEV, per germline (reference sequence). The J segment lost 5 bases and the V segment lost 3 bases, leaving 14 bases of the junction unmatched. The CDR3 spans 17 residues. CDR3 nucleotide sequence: TGTGCCAGCAGTTTGCTACTCCCCGGGACAGGGCGCCACGAGCAGTACTTC. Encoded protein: CASSLLLPGTGRHEQYF.

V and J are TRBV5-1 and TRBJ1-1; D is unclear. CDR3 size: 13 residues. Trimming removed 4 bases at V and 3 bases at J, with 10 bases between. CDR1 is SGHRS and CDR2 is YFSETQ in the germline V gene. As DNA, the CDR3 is TGCGCCAGCAGCGGAAGGCGGGACACTGAAGCTTTCTTT. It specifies CASSGRRDTEAFF.

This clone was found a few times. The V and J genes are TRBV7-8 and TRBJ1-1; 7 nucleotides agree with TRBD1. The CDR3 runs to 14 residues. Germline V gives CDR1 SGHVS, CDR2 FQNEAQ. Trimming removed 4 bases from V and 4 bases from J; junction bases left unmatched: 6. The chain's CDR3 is CASSSQGYGTEAFF. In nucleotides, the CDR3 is TGTGCCAGCAGCTCACAGGGGTACGGCACTGAAGCTTTCTTT.

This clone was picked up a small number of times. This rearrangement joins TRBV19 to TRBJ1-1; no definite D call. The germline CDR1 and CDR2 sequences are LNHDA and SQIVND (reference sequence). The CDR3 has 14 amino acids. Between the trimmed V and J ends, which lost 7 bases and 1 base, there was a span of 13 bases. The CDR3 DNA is TGTGCCAGTACCACGGTTGCGGGGAACACTGAAGCTTTCTTT. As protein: CASTTVAGNTEAFF.